Below, one TCR beta chain is given with its context. Its specificity is not known. Repertoires were generated with immunoSEQ multiplex PCR, while TCRdb's copy carries only in-frame clones and drops some. The table includes tens of thousands of clones, roughly 90% detected once. The sample is drawn from a study of T cells in localized non-small cell lung cancer. Study observations and caveats: Heterogeneity stays possible, as sequencing covered only one tumor region.

The trim removed 5 bases at V and 5 bases at J, leaving 10 bases unmatched. The CDR3 has 16 residues. The germline CDR1 and CDR2 sequences are MDHEN and SYDVKM. This chain joins TRBV28 and TRBJ2-2, with TRBD2 matching over 8 bases. This TCR derives from an older female donor with stage I lung adenocarcinoma. Sequences were derived from peripheral blood, sampled before any cancer treatment. DNA for the CDR3: TGTGCCAGCAGTCCGGGGGGGGCGCCGAGGACCGGGGAGCTGTTTTTT. Its translation: CASSPGGAPRTGELFF.